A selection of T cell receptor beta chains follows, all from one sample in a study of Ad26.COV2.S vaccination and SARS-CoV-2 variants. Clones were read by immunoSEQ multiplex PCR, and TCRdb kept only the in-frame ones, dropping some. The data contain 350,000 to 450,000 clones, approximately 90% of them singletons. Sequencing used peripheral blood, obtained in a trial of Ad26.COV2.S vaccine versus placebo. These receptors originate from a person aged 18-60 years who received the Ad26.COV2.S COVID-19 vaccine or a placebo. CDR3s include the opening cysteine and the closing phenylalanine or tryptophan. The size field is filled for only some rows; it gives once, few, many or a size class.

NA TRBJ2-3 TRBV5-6 CASSLEVQGGTDTQYF
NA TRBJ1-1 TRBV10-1 CAPPGPFTDMNTEAFF
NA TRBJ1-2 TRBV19 CASTRDRNYGYTF
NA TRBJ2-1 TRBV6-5 CASTPVSRTSPQVF
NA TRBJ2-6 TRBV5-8 CASSPNSREWGVLTF
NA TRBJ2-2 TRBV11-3 CASSFGVDGELFF
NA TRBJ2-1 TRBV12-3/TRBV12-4 CASSPGPLNEQFF
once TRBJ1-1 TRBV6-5 CASSFQTGRTEAFF
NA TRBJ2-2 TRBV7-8 CASSLAPTLTGELFF
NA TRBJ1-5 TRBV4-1 CASSSSGGGSNQPQHF
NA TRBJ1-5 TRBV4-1 CASSQEGTGGPNQPQHF
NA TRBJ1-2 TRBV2 CASRDRDGGRDYGYTF
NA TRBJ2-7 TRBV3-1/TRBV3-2 CASSPNRGAYEQYF
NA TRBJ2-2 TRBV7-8 CASSPRTSGSMGELFF
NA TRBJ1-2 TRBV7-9 CASRDRGSNYGYTF
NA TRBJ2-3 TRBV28 CASAGTRDTDTQYF
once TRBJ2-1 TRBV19 CASSLTSGRAREQFF
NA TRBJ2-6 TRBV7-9 CASSFGRLEGANVLTF
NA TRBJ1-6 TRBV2 CASSEGRNSPLHF
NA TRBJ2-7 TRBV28 CASSSNPRDRGSYEQYF
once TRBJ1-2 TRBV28 CATKAPDLYGYTF
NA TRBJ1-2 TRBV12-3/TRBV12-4 CASSLGAAYGYTF
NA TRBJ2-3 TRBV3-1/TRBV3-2 CASSPNSRDTQYF
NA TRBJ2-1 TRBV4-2 CASSTGLAAYNEQFF
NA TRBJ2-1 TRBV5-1 CASSLEGGSYNEQFF
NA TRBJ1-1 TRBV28 CASRQGQLNTEAFF
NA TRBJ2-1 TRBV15 CATSRDRRGGDEQFF
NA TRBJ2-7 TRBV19 CASRSSGSYEQYF
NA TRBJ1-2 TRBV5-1 CASSGGTDAFGYGYTF
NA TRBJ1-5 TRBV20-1 CSASPGLSNQPQHF
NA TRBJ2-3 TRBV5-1 CASSNREITDTQYF
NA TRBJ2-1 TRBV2 CASSDLRLAGAGQQFF
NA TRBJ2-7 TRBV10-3 CAISRSGTGDYEQYF
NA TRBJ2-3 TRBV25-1 CASSESRGPSTDTQYF
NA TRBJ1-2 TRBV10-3 CAISELPGANYGYTF
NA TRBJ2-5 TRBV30 CAWSVGLAGGETQYF
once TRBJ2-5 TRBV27 CASSFGSAGRGQETQYF
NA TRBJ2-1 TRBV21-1 CASSKVRGSYNEQFF
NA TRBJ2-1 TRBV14 CASSQVFSGPYNEQFF
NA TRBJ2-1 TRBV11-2 CASSTTGFEQFF
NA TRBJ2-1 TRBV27 CASSPPERPLYNEQFF
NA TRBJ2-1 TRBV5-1 CASSFGQGIGEQFF
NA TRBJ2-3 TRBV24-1 CATSDLRQNTDTQYF
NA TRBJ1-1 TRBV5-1 CASSQEGQGSWDTEAFF
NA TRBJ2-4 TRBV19 CASSHLAKNIQYF
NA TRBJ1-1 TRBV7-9 CASGMGNTEAFF
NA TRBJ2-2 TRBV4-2 CASSQGSLAGVTGELFF